The TCR beta chain described here comes from a study of T cell clones after liver transplantation. Study details: As an antigen-independent comparator, third-party-reactive TCRbeta sequences came from pre-transplant mixed lymphocyte reactions.

Germline CDR1 SGHDT, CDR2 YYEEEE. The CDR3 covers 15 residues. The V gene end was trimmed by 4 bases and the J gene end by 2 bases; junction bases not matched to a gene: 7. Method: immunoSEQ multiplex PCR; TCRdb's copy keeps in-frame clones and lacks some. The table has some 59,000 clones, over 70% seen once. Sequencing was performed on CD4+ T cells from blood, taken before liver transplant. The V call is TRBV5-6, the J call TRBJ2-7; 9 bases map to TRBD1. The TCR was taken from a human donor who received a liver transplant. The CDR3 nucleotides read TGTGCCAGCAGCCCCGGGACAGGGACAGCCTACGAGCAGTACTTC. Translated, it gives CASSPGTGTAYEQYF.